Detailed here is one TCR beta chain. These data come from a study of regulatory and conventional T cells in RAG deficiency. The data were produced by immunoSEQ multiplex PCR, yet TCRdb's version contains in-frame clones alone and is incomplete. Here the sample spans 5,500 to 8,500 clones, approximately 90% being singletons. Genomic DNA came from blood regulatory T cells gated CD4+ CD25-high CD127-low. The J segment lost 0 bases and the V segment lost 4 bases, leaving 12 bases of the junction unmatched. Germline CDR1 reads LNHNV; CDR2 reads YYDKDF (reference sequence). The CDR3 extends over 18 amino acids. These records were also assigned to another study, of regulatory T cells. This second report adds: Amplification used 52 TRBV primers and 13 TRBJ primers.

The rearrangement links TRBV15 to TRBJ2-4, with 7 bases aligning to TRBD2. This clonotype was sampled from a human donor in good health. Sequenced input: CD127- CD25+ CD4+ Tregs sorted from blood. In DNA, the CDR3 is TGTGCCACCAGCACATTCTTTGGGACTACTTTAGCCAAAAACATTCAGTACTTC. This sequence encodes CATSTFFGTTLAKNIQYF.